This TCR beta chain was sequenced during a study of T cell clonotyping in hematopoietic cell transplantation. CDR1 SGDLS and CDR2 YYNGEE come from the germline V gene. The CDR3 is 15 residues long. Trimming cost V 0 bases and J 0 bases, with 8 bases left between them. Study-wide results and limits: Higher Inverse Simpson Index values in graft donor and pretransplant recipient predicted broader posttransplant TCR diversity. Cells were unsorted, so CD4 and CD8 contributions were not separated. Pathologically expanded recipient clonotypes increased progressively from day 30 to day 180 as diversity fell.

As to this clone: Its antigen is unidentified.

Some clones are missing from TCRdb's copy, which holds only in-frame ones; the method was immunoSEQ multiplex PCR. The table has 14,000 or so clones, approximately 95% seen once; the top ten hold 4% to 5%. This TCR came from a male patient between 60 and 69 years old who had an allogeneic stem cell transplant from an unrelated donor, so the T cells may come from the graft donor. Some clones in this sample may be carry-over from other donors' samples. The specimen was PBMCs, collected 30 days after allogeneic stem cell transplant. The chain is built from TRBV9 and TRBJ2-3; maybe TRBD2 (5 bases). CDR3 amino acids: CASSVELASTDTQYF. The CDR3 coding sequence is TGTGCCAGCAGCGTAGAGCTAGCCAGCACAGATACGCAGTATTTT.